The 22 T cell receptor beta chains in this list originate from one sample, sequenced in a study of T cell clonotyping in hematopoietic cell transplantation. Data came from immunoSEQ multiplex PCR; TCRdb stores just in-frame clones and leaves some out. Of 45,000 or so clones in the sample, approximately 82% were seen once. Stated time point: recipient sample about 28 days before transplant, after cytoreduction. The sample was peripheral blood mononuclear cells, taken before stem cell transplant. The receptors stem from a man aged 55 to 70 with myelodysplastic syndrome. Some clones in this sample may be carry-over from other donors' samples.

The chain recombines TRBV30 with TRBJ1-5, with TRBD1 matching 7 bases. The germline V gene has CDR1 GTSNPN and CDR2 SVGIG (reference sequence). Trimming took 2 bases from V and 4 from J; bases not matched to a gene: 2. The CDR3 is 13 residues long. CDR3 region: CAWSKQGNQPQHF. Here the CDR3 DNA reads TGTGCCTGGAGTAAACAGGGGAATCAGCCCCAGCATTTT.

The V and J genes are TRBV5-8 and TRBJ2-2, with D uncertain. The CDR3 covers 14 residues. Trimming removed 5 bases at V and 7 bases at J, with 15 bases between. The germline V gene has CDR1 SGHTS and CDR2 YDEGEE. The CDR3 coding sequence is TGTGCCAGCAGGTCGGGCCTCAGAGGCGGGGAGCTGTTTTTT. It encodes CASRSGLRGGELFF.

The rearrangement joins TRBV7-9 to TRBJ1-3; 7 nucleotides align to TRBD1. Trimming removed 1 base from V and 1 base from J; junction bases left unmatched: 4. This CDR3 has 16 amino acids. Germline V gene sequence: CDR1 SEHNR, CDR2 FQNEAQ (reference sequence). The CDR3 DNA reads as TGTGCCAGCAGCTTAGTTCCGACAGGGTCTGGAAACACCATATATTTT. As protein: CASSLVPTGSGNTIYF.

The chain carries TRBV28 and TRBJ2-7; D tentatively reads TRBD1 or TRBD2 (6 bases each). CDR1 MDHEN and CDR2 SYDVKM come from the germline V gene. The CDR3 is made up of 18 amino acids. Trimming pared 0 bases from V and 2 bases from J, leaving 20 bases between. The CDR3 spells CASSLWGGGAQGTYEQYF. The CDR3 nucleotides read TGTGCCAGCAGTTTATGGGGGGGCGGGGCCCAGGGGACCTACGAGCAGTACTTC. Combining the CDR3 with reference TRBV28 and TRBJ2-7 gives the whole variable domain DVKVTQSSRYLVKRTGEKVFLECVQDMDHENMFWYRQDPGLGLRLIYFSYDVKMKEKGDIPEGYSVSREKKERFSLILESASTNQTSMYLCASSLWGGGAQGTYEQYFGPGTRLTVT.

This clone was detected only a few times. The chain joins TRBV4-2 to TRBJ2-7, with 7 bases matching TRBD1. Germline-derived CDR1 and CDR2 are LGHNA and YNFKEQ. V dropped 1 base and J dropped 2; count of bases not matched to a gene: 14. The length of the CDR3 is 18 residues. This CDR3 is CASSQARTGTVLPYEQYF. Here the CDR3 DNA reads TGTGCCAGCAGCCAAGCTCGAACCGGGACAGTACTACCCTACGAGCAGTACTTC.

J is TRBJ2-7 and V is TRBV5-4; possible D gene TRBD2, 6 bases. Germline V lookup: CDR1 SGHNT, CDR2 YYREEE (reference sequence). V was cut by 3 bases and J by 5 bases, with 18 bases left in between. This CDR3 is built from 15 residues. This CDR3 reads CASSSPSAGSNEQYF. Written as DNA, the CDR3 is TGTGCCAGCAGCTCTCCAAGTGCGGGGAGTAACGAGCAGTACTTC.

The chain recombines TRBV5-1 with TRBJ2-1; D call uncertain. Trimming cost V 1 base and J 4 bases, with 3 bases left between them. CDR1 and CDR2 from the germline V gene are SGHRS and YFSETQ. The CDR3 loop spans 12 amino acids. The CDR3 is CASSLQYNEQFF. The CDR3 region has the DNA TGCGCCAGCAGCTTGCAGTACAATGAGCAGTTCTTC.

The chain recombines TRBV4-3 with TRBJ2-7; D may match TRBD1 or TRBD2 (6 bases each). The V end was cut by 8 bases, the J end by 5 bases, with 19 bases between. CDR1 is LGHNA, CDR2 YSLEER, per germline. The CDR3 is 14 amino acids. The DNA of the CDR3 is TGCGCCAGCCGGTCGGAGGGGGGTTTTCACGAGCAGTACTTC. Protein product: CASRSEGGFHEQYF.

The rearrangement uses TRBV18 and TRBJ2-7; D unresolved. CDR1 and CDR2 (germline): KGHSH, LQKENI. V shed 5 bases and J shed 4 bases, with 21 bases lying between them. There are 16 residues in the CDR3. CDR3 amino acids: CASSSLVGTPAYEQYF. The CDR3 DNA reads TGTGCCAGCTCATCCCTAGTAGGTACTCCTGCTTACGAGCAGTACTTC.

This clone was detected once. The J gene is TRBJ2-7, the V gene TRBV10-3, with 13 positions matching TRBD2. The CDR3 covers 15 residues. J was trimmed by 3 bases and V by 6 bases; bases with no gene match: 5. CDR1 and CDR2 from the germline V gene are ENHRY and SYGVKD. CDR3 amino acids: CAIRAGLAGNYEQYF. The CDR3 DNA follows: TGTGCCATCAGGGCGGGACTAGCGGGAAACTACGAGCAGTACTTC.

This clone showed up just once. The rearrangement uses TRBV9 and TRBJ2-7; TRBD2 might be the D (6 bases). This CDR3 has 14 amino acids. V was cut by 0 bases and J by 3 bases, with 10 bases left in between. Germline V gives CDR1 SGDLS, CDR2 YYNGEE. CDR3 sequence reads: CASSVAPGGYEQYF. The CDR3 coding sequence is TGTGCCAGCAGCGTAGCCCCCGGGGGCTACGAGCAGTACTTC.

The rearrangement uses TRBV6-5 and TRBJ2-1, with D maybe TRBD2 (5 bases). The CDR3 extends over 15 amino acids. Germline loops: CDR1 MNHEY, CDR2 SVGAGI. V lost 0 bases and J lost 8, with 14 bases in between. Here the CDR3 reads CASSYSGLAGDEQFF. The DNA for the CDR3 is TGTGCCAGCAGTTACTCGGGTCTAGCAGGCGATGAGCAGTTCTTC.

The sample holds one count of this clone. The genes are TRBV29-1 and TRBJ1-2; D is possibly TRBD1 (6 bases). This CDR3 comprises 13 residues. Looked up from germline, CDR1 is SQVTM and CDR2 is ANQGSEA. V lost 6 bases and J 4 bases, leaving 15 bases between the germline ends. The CDR3 sequence: CSVLRGGAYGYTF. The CDR3 DNA is TGCAGCGTCCTCCGAGGGGGAGCCTATGGCTACACCTTC.

The chain links TRBV6-5 to TRBJ1-2, with D perhaps TRBD1 (5 bases). This CDR3 contains 13 residues. Per the germline V gene, CDR1 is MNHEY and CDR2 is SVGAGI. V lost 4 bases, J lost 1 base, and 7 bases lay in between. In DNA form, the CDR3 reads TGTGCCAGCAGTTCCAGGGATAACTATGGCTACACCTTC. Protein: CASSSRDNYGYTF.

Here the CDR3 reads CASSLGYTYNEQFF. CDR3 bases: TGTGCCAGCAGCTTAGGTTATACCTACAATGAGCAGTTCTTC. The gene calls are TRBV7-2 and TRBJ2-1; D uncertain. This CDR3 contains 14 residues. V was clipped by 1 base and J by 2 bases, with 6 bases between them. The germline gives CDR1 SGHTA, CDR2 FQGNSA.

For this clone: Different DNA sequences within this sample yield the same CDR3. The CDR3 bases are TGTGCCAGCAGCTCAGACAGGGCGGGCACCGGGGAGCTGTTTTTT. Its protein is CASSSDRAGTGELFF. This sequence joins TRBV7-2 and TRBJ2-2, with 7 bases identical to TRBD1. V lost 4 bases and J lost 4; bases outside the gene matches: 6. The length of the CDR3 is 15 residues. Germline CDR1 and CDR2: SGHTA and FQGNSA.

This chain connects TRBV28 to TRBJ1-4; the match to TRBD1 covers 9 bases. J lost 8 bases, V lost 8 bases, and 15 bases had no gene match. This CDR3 has 16 residues. Germline V gene sequence: CDR1 MDHEN, CDR2 SYDVKM. The CDR3 region is CASGSTGGFSEEKLFF. CDR3 bases: TGTGCCAGCGGATCGACAGGGGGTTTTTCGGAGGAAAAACTGTTTTTT. Looking up the rest from reference TRBV28 and TRBJ1-4 gives the full variable domain: DVKVTQSSRYLVKRTGEKVFLECVQDMDHENMFWYRQDPGLGLRLIYFSYDVKMKEKGDIPEGYSVSREKKERFSLILESASTNQTSMYLCASGSTGGFSEEKLFFGSGTQLSVL.

This sequence joins TRBV11-2 and TRBJ2-7; D not resolved. V lost 1 base, J lost 6 bases, and 4 bases lay in between. Looked up from germline, CDR1 is SGHAT and CDR2 is FQNNGV. The CDR3 consists of 11 residues. The CDR3 reads CASSLVREQYF. The CDR3 coding sequence is TGTGCCAGCAGCTTAGTTCGCGAGCAGTACTTC.

The chain couples TRBV7-9 to TRBJ2-3; no firm D call. The CDR3 spans 16 residues. Germline V gene lookup returns CDR1 SEHNR and CDR2 FQNEAQ (reference sequence). Trimming took off 1 base at V and 4 bases at J, with 15 bases between the two ends. The CDR3 region is CASSLGMFNEADTQYF. In DNA, the CDR3 is TGTGCCAGCAGCTTAGGCATGTTCAATGAGGCAGATACGCAGTATTTT. Full variable domain (missing parts from reference TRBV7-9 and TRBJ2-3): DTGVSQNPRHKITKRGQNVTFRCDPISEHNRLYWYRQTLGQGPEFLTYFQNEAQLEKSRLLSDRFSAERPKGSFSTLEIQRTEQGDSAMYLCASSLGMFNEADTQYFGPGTRLTVL.

The chain has TRBV5-1 and TRBJ2-2; D may be TRBD1 (5 bases). CDR3 length equals 13 residues. The V gene's germline CDR1 is SGHRS and CDR2 YFSETQ. Trimming left V 4 bases short and J 6 bases short, with 10 bases between. The CDR3 loop reads CASSVQGSGELFF. The CDR3 DNA sequence: TGCGCCAGCAGCGTCCAGGGTTCCGGGGAGCTGTTTTTT.

This clone occurred once. The V call is TRBV18, the J call TRBJ1-1; tentatively, D is TRBD1 (5 bases). CDR3 size: 14 residues. Trimming left V 0 bases short and J 6 bases short, with 11 bases between. CDR1 and CDR2 (germline): KGHSH, LQKENI. CDR3 in DNA: TGTGCCAGCTCACCACCGGCAGGGCCTTCTGAAGCTTTCTTT. It specifies CASSPPAGPSEAFF.

The rearrangement joins TRBV30 to TRBJ1-3; 8 bases line up with TRBD1. This CDR3 spans 15 amino acids. Germline V gives CDR1 GTSNPN, CDR2 SVGIG (reference sequence). Losses at the gene ends were 4 bases for V and 3 bases for J; bases not matched to a gene: 8. The CDR3 loop reads CAWNTAGGSGNTIYF. DNA of the CDR3: TGTGCCTGGAATACCGCAGGGGGCAGTGGAAACACCATATATTTT.